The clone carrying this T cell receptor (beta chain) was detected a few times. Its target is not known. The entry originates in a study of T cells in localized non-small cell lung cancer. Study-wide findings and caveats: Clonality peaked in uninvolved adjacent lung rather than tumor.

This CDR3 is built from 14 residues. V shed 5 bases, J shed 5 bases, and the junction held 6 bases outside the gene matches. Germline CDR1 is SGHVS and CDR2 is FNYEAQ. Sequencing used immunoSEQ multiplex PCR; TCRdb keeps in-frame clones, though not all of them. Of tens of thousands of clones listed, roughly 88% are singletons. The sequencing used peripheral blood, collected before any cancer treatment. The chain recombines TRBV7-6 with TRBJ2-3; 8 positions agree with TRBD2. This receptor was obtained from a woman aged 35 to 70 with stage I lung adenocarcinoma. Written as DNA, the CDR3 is TGTGCCAGCAGCCCCGGGGGGGCCCTAGATACGCAGTATTTT. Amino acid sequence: CASSPGGALDTQYF.